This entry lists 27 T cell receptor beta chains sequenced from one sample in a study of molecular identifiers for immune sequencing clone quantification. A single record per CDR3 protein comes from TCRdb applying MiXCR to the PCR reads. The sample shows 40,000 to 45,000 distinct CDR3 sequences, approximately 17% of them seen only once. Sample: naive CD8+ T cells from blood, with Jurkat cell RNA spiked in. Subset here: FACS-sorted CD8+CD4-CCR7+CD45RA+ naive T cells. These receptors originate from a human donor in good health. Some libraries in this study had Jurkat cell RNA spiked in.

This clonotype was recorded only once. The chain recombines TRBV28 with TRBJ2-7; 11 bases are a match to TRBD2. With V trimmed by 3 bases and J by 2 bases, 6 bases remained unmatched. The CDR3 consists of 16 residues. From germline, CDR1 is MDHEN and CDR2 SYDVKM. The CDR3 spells CASSLAGTSGPYEQYF. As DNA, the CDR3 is TGTGCCAGCAGTTTGGCTGGGACTAGCGGACCCTACGAGCAGTACTTC.

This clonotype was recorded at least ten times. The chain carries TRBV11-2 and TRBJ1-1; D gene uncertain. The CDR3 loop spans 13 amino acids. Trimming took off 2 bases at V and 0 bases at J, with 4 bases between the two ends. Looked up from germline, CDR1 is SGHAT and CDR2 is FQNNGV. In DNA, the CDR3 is TGTGCCAGCAGCTTATGGGTGAACACTGAAGCTTTCTTT. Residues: CASSLWVNTEAFF.

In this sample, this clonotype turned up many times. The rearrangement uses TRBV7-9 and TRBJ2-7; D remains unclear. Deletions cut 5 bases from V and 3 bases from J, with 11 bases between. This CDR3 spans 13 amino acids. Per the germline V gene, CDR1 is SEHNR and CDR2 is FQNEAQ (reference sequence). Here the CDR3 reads CASSMTLNYEQYF. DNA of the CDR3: TGTGCCAGCAGCATGACATTGAACTACGAGCAGTACTTC.

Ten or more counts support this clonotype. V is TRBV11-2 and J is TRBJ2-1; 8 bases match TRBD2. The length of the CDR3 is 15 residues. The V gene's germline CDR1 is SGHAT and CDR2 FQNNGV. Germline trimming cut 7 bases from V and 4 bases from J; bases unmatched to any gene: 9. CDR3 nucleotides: TGTGCCAGCACATTCGGGGCGGGGGGTTACAATGAGCAGTTCTTC. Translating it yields CASTFGAGGYNEQFF.

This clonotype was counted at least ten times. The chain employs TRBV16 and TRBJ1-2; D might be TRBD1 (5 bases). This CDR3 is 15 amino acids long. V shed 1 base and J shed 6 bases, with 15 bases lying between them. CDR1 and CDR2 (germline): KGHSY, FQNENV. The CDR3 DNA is TGTGCCAGCAGCCAATTGAACAGGTCACCTGATGGCTACACCTTC. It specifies CASSQLNRSPDGYTF.

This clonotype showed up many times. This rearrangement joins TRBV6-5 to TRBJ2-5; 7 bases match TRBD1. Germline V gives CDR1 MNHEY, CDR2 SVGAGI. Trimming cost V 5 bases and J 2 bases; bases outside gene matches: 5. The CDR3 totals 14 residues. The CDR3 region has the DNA TGTGCCAGCAGTGGCCCGGGACAGCAAGAGACCCAGTACTTC. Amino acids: CASSGPGQQETQYF.

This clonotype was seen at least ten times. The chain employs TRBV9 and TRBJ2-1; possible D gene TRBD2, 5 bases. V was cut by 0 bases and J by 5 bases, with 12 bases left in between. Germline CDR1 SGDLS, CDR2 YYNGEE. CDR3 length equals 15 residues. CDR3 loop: CASSVALVPHNEQFF. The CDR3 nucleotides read TGTGCCAGCAGCGTAGCACTAGTACCGCACAATGAGCAGTTCTTC.

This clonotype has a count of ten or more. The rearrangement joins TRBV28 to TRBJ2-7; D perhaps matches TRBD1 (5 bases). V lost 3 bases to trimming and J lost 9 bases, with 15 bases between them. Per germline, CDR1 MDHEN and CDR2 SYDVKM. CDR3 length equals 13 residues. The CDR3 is CASSLVRAGRQYF. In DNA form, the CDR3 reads TGTGCCAGCAGTTTGGTCAGGGCAGGAAGGCAGTACTTC.

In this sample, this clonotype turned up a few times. CDR3 nucleotide sequence: TGTGCCAGCAGCGTAGAGATTGACAGCGAGCAGTACTTC. It encodes CASSVEIDSEQYF. The chain joins TRBV9 to TRBJ2-7, with TRBD1 as a possible D gene (5 bases). The V gene's germline CDR1 is SGDLS and CDR2 YYNGEE. The CDR3 extends over 13 amino acids. The ends were cut back, 0 bases at V and 6 bases at J, with 10 bases in the middle.

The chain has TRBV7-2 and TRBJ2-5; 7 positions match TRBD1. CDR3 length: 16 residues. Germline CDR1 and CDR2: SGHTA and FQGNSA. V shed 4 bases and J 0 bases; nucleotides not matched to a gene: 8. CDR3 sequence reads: CASSYKPGQYQETQYF. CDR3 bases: TGTGCCAGCAGCTATAAACCGGGACAGTACCAAGAGACCCAGTACTTC. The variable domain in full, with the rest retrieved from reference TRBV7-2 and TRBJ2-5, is GAGVSQSPSNKVTEKGKDVELRCDPISGHTALYWYRQSLGQGLEFLIYFQGNSAPDKSGLPSDRFSAERTGGSVSTLTIQRTQQEDSAVYLCASSYKPGQYQETQYFGPGTRLLVL.

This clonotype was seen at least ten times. CDR3 sequence reads: CASSLAAGRDQPQHF. The CDR3 DNA reads TGTGCCAGCAGCTTAGCGGCAGGTCGGGATCAGCCCCAGCATTTT. This chain links TRBV11-2 with TRBJ1-5; D call uncertain. The CDR3 has 15 amino acids. Germline V gene sequence: CDR1 SGHAT, CDR2 FQNNGV. V lost 1 base, J lost 5 bases, and 12 bases lay in between.

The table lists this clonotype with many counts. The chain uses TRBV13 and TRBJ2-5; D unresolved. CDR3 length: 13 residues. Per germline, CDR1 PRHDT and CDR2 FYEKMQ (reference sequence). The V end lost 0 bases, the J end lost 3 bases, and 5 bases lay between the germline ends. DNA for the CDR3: TGTGCCAGCAGCTTAGGGACGGAAGAGACCCAGTACTTC. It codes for CASSLGTEETQYF.

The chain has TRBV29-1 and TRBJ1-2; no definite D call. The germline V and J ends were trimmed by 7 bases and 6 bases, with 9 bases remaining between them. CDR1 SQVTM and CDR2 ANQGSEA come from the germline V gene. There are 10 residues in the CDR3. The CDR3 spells CSALNHGYTF. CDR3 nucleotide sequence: TGCAGCGCCCTAAACCATGGCTACACCTTC. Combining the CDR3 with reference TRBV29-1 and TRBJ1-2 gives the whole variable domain SAVISQKPSRDICQRGTSLTIQCQVDSQVTMMFWYRQQPGQSLTLIATANQGSEATYESGFVIDKFPISRPNLTFSTLTVSNMSPEDSSIYLCSALNHGYTFGSGTRLTVV.

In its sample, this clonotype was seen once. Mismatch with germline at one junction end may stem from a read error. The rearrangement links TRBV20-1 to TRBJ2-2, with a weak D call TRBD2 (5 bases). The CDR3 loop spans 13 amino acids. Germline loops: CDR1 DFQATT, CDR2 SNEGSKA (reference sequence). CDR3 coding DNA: TGCAGTGCTAGATTCCCGAACACCGGGGAGCGGTTTTTT. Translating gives CSARFPNTGERFF.

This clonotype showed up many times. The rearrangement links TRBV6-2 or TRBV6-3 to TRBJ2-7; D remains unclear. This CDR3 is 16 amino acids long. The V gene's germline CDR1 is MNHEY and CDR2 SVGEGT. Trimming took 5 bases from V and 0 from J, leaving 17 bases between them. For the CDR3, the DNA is TGTGCCAGCAGTCCCGTCCTGCCCAGTACCTCCTACGAGCAGTACTTC. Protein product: CASSPVLPSTSYEQYF.

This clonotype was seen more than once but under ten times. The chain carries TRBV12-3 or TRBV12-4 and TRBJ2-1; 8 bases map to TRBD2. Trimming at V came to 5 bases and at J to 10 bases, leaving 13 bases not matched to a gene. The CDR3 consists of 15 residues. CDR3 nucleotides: TGTGCCAGCAGTAGACTGGCTAGCGGGCTGGGGGAGCAGTTCTTC. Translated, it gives CASSRLASGLGEQFF.

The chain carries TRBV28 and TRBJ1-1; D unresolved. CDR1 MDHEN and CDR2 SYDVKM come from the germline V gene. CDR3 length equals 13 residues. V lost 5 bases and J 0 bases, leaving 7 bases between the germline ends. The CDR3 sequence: CASSPGMNTEAFF. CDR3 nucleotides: TGTGCCAGCAGTCCCGGGATGAACACTGAAGCTTTCTTT.

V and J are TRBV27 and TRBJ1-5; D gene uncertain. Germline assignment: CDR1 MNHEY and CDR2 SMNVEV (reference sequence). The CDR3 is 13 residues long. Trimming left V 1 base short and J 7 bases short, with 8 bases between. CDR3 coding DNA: TGTGCCAGCAGTTTATGGGCGGAGCAGCCCCAGCATTTT. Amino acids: CASSLWAEQPQHF.

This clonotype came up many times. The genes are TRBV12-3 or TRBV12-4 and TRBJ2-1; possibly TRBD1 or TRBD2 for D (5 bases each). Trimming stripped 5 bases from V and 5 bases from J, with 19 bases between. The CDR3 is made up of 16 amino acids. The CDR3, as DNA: TGTGCCAGCAGTCGGGGTGCCGGGACGGAGGACAATGAGCAGTTCTTC. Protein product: CASSRGAGTEDNEQFF.

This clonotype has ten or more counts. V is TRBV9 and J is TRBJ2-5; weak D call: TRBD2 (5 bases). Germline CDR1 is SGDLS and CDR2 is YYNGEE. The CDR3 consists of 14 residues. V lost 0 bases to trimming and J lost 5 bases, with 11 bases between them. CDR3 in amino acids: CASSVGGPGETQYF. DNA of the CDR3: TGTGCCAGCAGCGTAGGAGGGCCGGGGGAGACCCAGTACTTC.

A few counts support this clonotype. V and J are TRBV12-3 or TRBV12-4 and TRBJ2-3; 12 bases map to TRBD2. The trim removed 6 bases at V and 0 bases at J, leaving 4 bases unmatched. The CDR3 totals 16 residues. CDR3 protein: CASRRLAGASTDTQYF. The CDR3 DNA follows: TGTGCCAGCAGGAGACTAGCGGGAGCTAGCACAGATACGCAGTATTTT.

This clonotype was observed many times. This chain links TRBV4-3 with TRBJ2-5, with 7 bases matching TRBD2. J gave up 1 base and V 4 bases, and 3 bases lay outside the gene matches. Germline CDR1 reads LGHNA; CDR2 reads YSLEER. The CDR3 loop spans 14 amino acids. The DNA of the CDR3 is TGCGCCAGCAGCCTATGGGGGGGCCAAGAGACCCAGTACTTC. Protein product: CASSLWGGQETQYF.

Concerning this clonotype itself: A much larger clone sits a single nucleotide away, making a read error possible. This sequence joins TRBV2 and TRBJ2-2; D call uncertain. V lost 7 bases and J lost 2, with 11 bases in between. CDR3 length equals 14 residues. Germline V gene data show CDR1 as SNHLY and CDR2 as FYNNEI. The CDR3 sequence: CASMVGLNTGELFF. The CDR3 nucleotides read TGTGCCAGCATGGTGGGCCTCAACACCGGGGAGCTGTTTTTT.

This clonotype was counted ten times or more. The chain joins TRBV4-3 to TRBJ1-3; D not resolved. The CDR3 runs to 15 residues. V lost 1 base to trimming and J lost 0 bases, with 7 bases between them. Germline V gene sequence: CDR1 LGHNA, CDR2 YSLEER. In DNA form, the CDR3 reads TGCGCCAGCAGCCAAGGGCCGCCCTCTGGAAACACCATATATTTT. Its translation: CASSQGPPSGNTIYF.

CDR3: CASSFHQGREQFF. The CDR3 bases are TGTGCCAGCAGTTTTCACCAGGGGCGAGAGCAGTTCTTC. The chain is built from TRBV28 and TRBJ2-1; possibly TRBD1 for D (6 bases). Trimming removed 3 bases from V and 10 bases from J, with 13 bases in between. The CDR3 loop spans 13 amino acids. Germline V gives CDR1 MDHEN, CDR2 SYDVKM.

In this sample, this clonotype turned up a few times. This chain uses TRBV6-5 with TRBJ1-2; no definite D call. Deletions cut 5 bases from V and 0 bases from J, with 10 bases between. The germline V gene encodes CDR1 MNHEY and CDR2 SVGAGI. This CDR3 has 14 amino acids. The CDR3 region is CASSLGPANYGYTF. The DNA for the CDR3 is TGTGCCAGCAGTCTCGGGCCAGCTAACTATGGCTACACCTTC.

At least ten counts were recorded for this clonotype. DNA of the CDR3: TGTGCCAGCAGCTATCTCCCAGGGGCTAACTATGGCTACACCTTC. Encoded protein: CASSYLPGANYGYTF. The V and J genes are TRBV7-8 and TRBJ1-2, with D tentatively TRBD1 (6 bases). V was clipped by 4 bases and J by 0 bases, with 12 bases between them. The length of the CDR3 is 15 residues. Germline V gene data show CDR1 as SGHVS and CDR2 as FQNEAQ.